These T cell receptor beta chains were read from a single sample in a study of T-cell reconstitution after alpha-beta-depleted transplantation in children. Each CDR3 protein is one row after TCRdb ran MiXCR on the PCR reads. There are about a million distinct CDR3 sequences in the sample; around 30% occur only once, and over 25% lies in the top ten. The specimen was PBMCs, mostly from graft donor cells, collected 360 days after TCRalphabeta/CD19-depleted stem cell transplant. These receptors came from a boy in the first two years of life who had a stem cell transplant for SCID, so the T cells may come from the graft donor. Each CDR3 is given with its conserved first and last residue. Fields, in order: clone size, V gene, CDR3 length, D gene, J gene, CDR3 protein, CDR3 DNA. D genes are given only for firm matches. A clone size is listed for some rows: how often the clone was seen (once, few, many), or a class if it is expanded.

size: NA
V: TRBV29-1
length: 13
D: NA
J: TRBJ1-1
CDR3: CSVERERYTEAFF
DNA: TGCAGCGTTGAAAGGGAGCGGTACACTGAAGCTTTCTTT

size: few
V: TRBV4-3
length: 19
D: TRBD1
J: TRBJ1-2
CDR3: CASSQAGWGQRRGNYGYTF
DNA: TGCGCCAGCAGCCAAGCTGGATGGGGACAGCGGCGGGGTAACTATGGCTACACCTTC

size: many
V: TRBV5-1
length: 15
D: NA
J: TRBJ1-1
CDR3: CASSLVGGLNTEAFF
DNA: TGTGCCAGCAGCTTGGTTGGGGGGTTGAACACTGAAGCTTTCTTT

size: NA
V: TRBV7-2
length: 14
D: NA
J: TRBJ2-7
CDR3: CASSTTTGGREQYF
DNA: TGTGCCAGCAGCACAACGACCGGGGGAAGGGAGCAGTACTTC

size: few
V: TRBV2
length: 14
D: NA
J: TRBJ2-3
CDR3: CASSVGLSTDTQYF
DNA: TGTGCCAGCAGTGTCGGCCTCTCCACAGATACGCAGTATTTT

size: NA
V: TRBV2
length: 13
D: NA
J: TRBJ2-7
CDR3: CASSVSGYYEQYF
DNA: TGTGCCAGCAGTGTCTCAGGGTACTACGAGCAGTACTTC

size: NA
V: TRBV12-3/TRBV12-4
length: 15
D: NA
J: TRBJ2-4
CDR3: CASSLGAGSKNIQYF
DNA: TGTGCCAGCAGTTTGGGGGCGGGAAGCAAAAACATTCAGTACTTC

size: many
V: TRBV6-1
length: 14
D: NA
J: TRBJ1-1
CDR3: CASSRSMANTEAFF
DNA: TGTGCCAGCAGTAGGTCGATGGCGAACACTGAAGCTTTCTTT

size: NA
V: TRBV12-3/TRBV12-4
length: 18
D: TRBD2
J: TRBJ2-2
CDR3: CASSGSGGPPRWTGELFF
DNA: TGTGCCAGCAGTGGTAGCGGGGGGCCCCCCCGTTGGACCGGGGAGCTGTTTTTT

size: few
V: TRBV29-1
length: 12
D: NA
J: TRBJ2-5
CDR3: CSGRRQGETQYF
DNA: TGCAGCGGAAGGCGCCAGGGAGAGACCCAGTACTTC

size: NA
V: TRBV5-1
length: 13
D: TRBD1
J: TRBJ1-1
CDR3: CASSSGTGPEAFF
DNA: TGCGCCAGCAGCTCCGGGACAGGGCCTGAAGCTTTCTTT

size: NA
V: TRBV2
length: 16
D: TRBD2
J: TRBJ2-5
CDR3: CASNPGLAGGGETQYF
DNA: TGTGCCAGCAACCCGGGACTAGCGGGGGGCGGGGAGACCCAGTACTTC

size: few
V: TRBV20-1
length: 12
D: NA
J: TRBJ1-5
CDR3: CSGSGGNQPQHF
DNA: TGCAGTGGTAGCGGGGGCAATCAGCCCCAGCATTTT

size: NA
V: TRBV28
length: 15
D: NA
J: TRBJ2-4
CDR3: CASSLDPRAKNIQYF
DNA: TGTGCCAGCAGTTTAGACCCCAGGGCCAAAAACATTCAGTACTTC

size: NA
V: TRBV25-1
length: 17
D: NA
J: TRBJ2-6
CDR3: CASSTHHGSEGANVLTF
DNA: TGTGCCAGCAGTACTCATCACGGGTCCGAAGGGGCCAACGTCCTGACTTTC

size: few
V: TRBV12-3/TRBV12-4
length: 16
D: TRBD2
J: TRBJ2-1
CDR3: CASRTDIAGGYNEQFF
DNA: TGTGCCAGCAGAACGGACATAGCGGGGGGATACAATGAGCAGTTCTTC

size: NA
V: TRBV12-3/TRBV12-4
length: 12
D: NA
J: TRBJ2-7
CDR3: CASSPQGVEQYF
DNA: TGTGCCAGCAGCCCACAGGGAGTCGAGCAGTACTTC

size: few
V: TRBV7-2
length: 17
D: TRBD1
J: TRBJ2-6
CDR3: CASSLVTGGAGANVLTF
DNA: TGTGCCAGCAGCTTAGTGACAGGGGGGGCTGGGGCCAACGTCCTGACTTTC

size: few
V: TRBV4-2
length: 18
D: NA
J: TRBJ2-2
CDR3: CASSPDGTLLRGTGELFF
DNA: TGTGCCAGCAGCCCGGATGGGACCTTACTCAGGGGCACCGGGGAGCTGTTTTTT

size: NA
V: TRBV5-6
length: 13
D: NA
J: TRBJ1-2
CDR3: CASSFVASYGYTF
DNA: TGTGCCAGCAGCTTCGTCGCGTCCTATGGCTACACCTTC

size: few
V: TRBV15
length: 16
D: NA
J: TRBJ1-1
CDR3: CATSRDPGRMNTEAFF
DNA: TGTGCCACCAGCAGAGATCCTGGACGTATGAACACTGAAGCTTTCTTT

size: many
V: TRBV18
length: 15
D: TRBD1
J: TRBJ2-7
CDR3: CASSGKTGVSYEQYF
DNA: TGTGCCAGCTCAGGGAAGACAGGGGTGTCCTACGAGCAGTACTTC

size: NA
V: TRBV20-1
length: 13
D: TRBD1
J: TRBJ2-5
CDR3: CSARGLDRETQYF
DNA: TGCAGTGCCAGGGGGCTGGATCGAGAGACCCAGTACTTC

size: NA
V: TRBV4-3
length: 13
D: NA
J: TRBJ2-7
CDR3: CASSPSPGYEQYF
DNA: TGCGCCAGCAGCCCGAGTCCCGGGTACGAGCAGTACTTC

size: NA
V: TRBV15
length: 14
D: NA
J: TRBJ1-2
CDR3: CATSRGLVGDGYTF
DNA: TGTGCCACCAGCCGGGGCCTTGTGGGTGATGGCTACACCTTC

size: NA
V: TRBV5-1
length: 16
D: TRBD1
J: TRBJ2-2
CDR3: CASKPPGTGYTGELFF
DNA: TGCGCCAGCAAACCACCCGGGACAGGGTACACCGGGGAGCTGTTTTTT

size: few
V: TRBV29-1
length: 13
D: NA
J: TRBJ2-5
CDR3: CSVRRVYQETQYF
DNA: TGCAGCGTTCGCAGGGTGTACCAAGAGACCCAGTACTTC

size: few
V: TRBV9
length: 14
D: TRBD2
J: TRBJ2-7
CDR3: CASSPSGGRYEQYF
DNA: TGTGCCAGCAGCCCCTCGGGGGGGAGGTACGAGCAGTACTTC

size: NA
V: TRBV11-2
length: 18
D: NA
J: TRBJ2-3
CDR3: CASSSQNGGFAYTDTQYF
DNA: TGTGCCAGCAGCTCCCAAAACGGGGGATTCGCCTACACAGATACGCAGTATTTT

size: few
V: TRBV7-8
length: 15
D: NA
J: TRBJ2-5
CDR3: CASSFRVRGVETQYF
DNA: TGTGCCAGCAGCTTTCGCGTCAGGGGAGTAGAGACCCAGTACTTC

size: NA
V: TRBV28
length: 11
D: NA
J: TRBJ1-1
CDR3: CASSFVTEAFF
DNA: TGTGCCAGCAGTTTCGTTACTGAAGCTTTCTTT

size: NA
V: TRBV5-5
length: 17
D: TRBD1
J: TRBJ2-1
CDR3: CASSTSSGTGAFNEQFF
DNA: TGTGCCAGCAGCACCAGCTCCGGGACAGGGGCGTTCAATGAGCAGTTCTTC

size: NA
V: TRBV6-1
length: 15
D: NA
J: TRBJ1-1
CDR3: CASSDTGTLNTEAFF
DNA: TGTGCCAGCAGTGACACCGGGACACTTAACACTGAAGCTTTCTTT

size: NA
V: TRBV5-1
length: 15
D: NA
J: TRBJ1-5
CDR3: CASSLDGQFNQPQHF
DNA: TGCGCCAGCAGCTTGGATGGACAGTTCAATCAGCCCCAGCATTTT

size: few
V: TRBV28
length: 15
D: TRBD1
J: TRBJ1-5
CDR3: CASIFRDRVNQPQHF
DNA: TGTGCCAGCATCTTCCGGGACAGGGTGAATCAGCCCCAGCATTTT

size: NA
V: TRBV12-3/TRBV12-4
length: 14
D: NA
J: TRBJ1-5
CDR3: CASSRIQNNQPQHF
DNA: TGTGCCAGCAGCCGAATTCAGAACAATCAGCCCCAGCATTTT

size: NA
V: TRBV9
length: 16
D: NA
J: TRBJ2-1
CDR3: CASSVGPGTGHNEQFF
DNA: TGTGCCAGCAGCGTAGGCCCGGGAACGGGGCACAATGAGCAGTTCTTC

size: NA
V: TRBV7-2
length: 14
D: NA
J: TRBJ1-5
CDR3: CASRLKVGNQPQHF
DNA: TGTGCCAGCAGGCTGAAGGTGGGCAATCAGCCCCAGCATTTT

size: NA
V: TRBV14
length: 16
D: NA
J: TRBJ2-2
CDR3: CASSPNLGRVTGELFF
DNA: TGTGCCAGCAGCCCCAACTTGGGGCGCGTCACCGGGGAGCTGTTTTTT

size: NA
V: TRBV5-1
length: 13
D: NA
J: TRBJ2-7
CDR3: CASSRDTAYEQYF
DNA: TGCGCCAGCAGCCGGGACACCGCCTACGAGCAGTACTTC

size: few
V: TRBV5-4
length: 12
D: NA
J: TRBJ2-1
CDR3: CASSFKVDEQFF
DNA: TGTGCCAGCAGCTTTAAGGTGGATGAGCAGTTCTTC

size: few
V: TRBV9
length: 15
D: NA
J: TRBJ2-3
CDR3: CASSVVGSGTDTQYF
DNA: TGTGCCAGCAGCGTAGTGGGGAGCGGCACAGATACGCAGTATTTT

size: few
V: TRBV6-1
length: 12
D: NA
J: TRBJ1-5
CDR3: CASRGLGQPQHF
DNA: TGTGCCAGCAGGGGACTGGGACAGCCCCAGCATTTT

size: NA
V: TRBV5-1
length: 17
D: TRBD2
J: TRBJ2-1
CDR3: CASSRRLAGGPNNEQFF
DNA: TGCGCCAGCAGCCGGCGACTAGCGGGGGGGCCCAACAATGAGCAGTTCTTC

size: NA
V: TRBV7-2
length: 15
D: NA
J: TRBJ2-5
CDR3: CASSLVLGTQETQYF
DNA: TGTGCCAGCAGCTTAGTATTGGGGACCCAAGAGACCCAGTACTTC

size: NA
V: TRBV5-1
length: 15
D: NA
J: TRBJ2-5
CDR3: CASSLAEAVQETQYF
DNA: TGCGCCAGCAGCTTGGCAGAGGCAGTACAAGAGACCCAGTACTTC

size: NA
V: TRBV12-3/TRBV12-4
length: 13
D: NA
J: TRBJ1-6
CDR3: CASSSDVGSPLHF
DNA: TGTGCCAGCAGTTCCGACGTGGGCTCACCCCTCCACTTT

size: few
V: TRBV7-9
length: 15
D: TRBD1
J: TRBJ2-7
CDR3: CASSLEGTATYEQYF
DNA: TGTGCCAGCAGCTTAGAGGGGACAGCCACCTACGAGCAGTACTTC

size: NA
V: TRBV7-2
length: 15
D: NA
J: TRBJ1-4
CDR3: CASSFSPLASEKLFF
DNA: TGTGCCAGCAGCTTCAGTCCCTTAGCCAGTGAAAAACTGTTTTTT

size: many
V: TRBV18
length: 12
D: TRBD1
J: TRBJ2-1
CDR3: CASSRQGREQFF
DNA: TGTGCCAGCTCACGACAGGGGCGTGAGCAGTTCTTC

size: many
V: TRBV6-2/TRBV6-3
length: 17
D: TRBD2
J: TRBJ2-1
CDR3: CASSSREGTSRHNEQFF
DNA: TGTGCCAGCAGCTCCCGGGAAGGGACTAGCAGGCACAATGAGCAGTTCTTC

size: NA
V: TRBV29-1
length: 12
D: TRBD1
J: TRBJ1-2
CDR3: CSVGTGDYGYTF
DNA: TGCAGCGTGGGGACAGGCGATTATGGCTACACCTTC